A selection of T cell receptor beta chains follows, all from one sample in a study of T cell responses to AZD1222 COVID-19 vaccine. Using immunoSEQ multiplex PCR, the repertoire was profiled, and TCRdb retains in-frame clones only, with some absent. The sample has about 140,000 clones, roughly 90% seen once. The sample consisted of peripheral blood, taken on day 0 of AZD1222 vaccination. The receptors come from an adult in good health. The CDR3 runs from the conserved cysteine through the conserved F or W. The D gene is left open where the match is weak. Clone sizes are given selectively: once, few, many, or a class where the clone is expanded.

CDR3: CASSLFSPGDATDTQYF
DNA: TGTGCCAGCAGTTTATTCTCTCCAGGGGATGCAACAGATACGCAGTATTTT
size: NA
length: 17
V: TRBV28
D: NA
J: TRBJ2-3

CDR3: CASSDPSGRLYEQYF
DNA: TGTGCCAGCAGTGACCCTAGCGGGAGGTTATACGAGCAGTACTTC
size: NA
length: 15
V: TRBV6-2/TRBV6-3
D: TRBD2
J: TRBJ2-7

CDR3: CASSFFSRKGDEQFF
DNA: TGTGCCAGCAGCTTCTTCTCTAGGAAGGGGGATGAGCAGTTCTTC
size: NA
length: 15
V: TRBV5-5
D: NA
J: TRBJ2-1

CDR3: CSVSLPGHTYEQYF
DNA: TGCAGCGTTAGTCTCCCGGGACACACCTACGAGCAGTACTTC
size: NA
length: 14
V: TRBV29-1
D: NA
J: TRBJ2-7

CDR3: CASSYQAGGPYEQYF
DNA: TGTGCCAGCAGTTACCAGGCGGGGGGACCCTACGAGCAGTACTTC
size: NA
length: 15
V: TRBV6-2/TRBV6-3
D: TRBD2
J: TRBJ2-7

CDR3: CASSQAGGSEQFF
DNA: TGTGCCAGCAGCCAGGCTGGGGGGAGTGAGCAGTTCTTC
size: NA
length: 13
V: TRBV3-1/TRBV3-2
D: NA
J: TRBJ2-1

CDR3: CASSQDLAGTSTDNEQFF
DNA: TGTGCCAGCAGCCAAGACTTGGCCGGGACTAGCACCGACAATGAGCAGTTCTTC
size: NA
length: 18
V: TRBV4-2
D: TRBD2
J: TRBJ2-1

CDR3: CASSYSTAYEQYF
DNA: TGTGCCAGCAGTTACTCGACGGCCTACGAGCAGTACTTC
size: NA
length: 13
V: TRBV6-5
D: NA
J: TRBJ2-7

CDR3: CASSEAGQAYGYTF
DNA: TGTGCCAGCAGTGAAGCTGGACAGGCATATGGCTACACCTTC
size: NA
length: 14
V: TRBV2
D: TRBD1
J: TRBJ1-2

CDR3: CASRTSDRTSKLGEKLFF
DNA: TGTGCCAGCCGTACCTCGGACAGGACCTCCAAGTTAGGGGAAAAACTGTTTTTT
size: few
length: 18
V: TRBV21-1
D: NA
J: TRBJ1-4

CDR3: CASSQDLPGQGPDTQYF
DNA: TGTGCCAGCAGCCAAGACCTCCCCGGACAGGGACCAGATACGCAGTATTTT
size: NA
length: 17
V: TRBV3-1/TRBV3-2
D: TRBD1
J: TRBJ2-3

CDR3: CASNPPGQRSSGANVLTF
DNA: TGTGCCAGCAACCCTCCGGGACAGCGAAGCTCTGGGGCCAACGTCCTGACTTTC
size: NA
length: 18
V: TRBV2
D: TRBD1
J: TRBJ2-6

CDR3: CASSLVKGGPRYNEQFF
DNA: TGTGCCAGCAGCTTAGTGAAGGGAGGGCCCCGCTACAATGAGCAGTTCTTC
size: NA
length: 17
V: TRBV11-2
D: TRBD2
J: TRBJ2-1

CDR3: CASSTGSPSSPLHF
DNA: TGTGCCAGCAGTACAGGGAGCCCTAGTTCACCCCTCCACTTT
size: NA
length: 14
V: TRBV11-2
D: NA
J: TRBJ1-6

CDR3: CASSPKQGLETQYF
DNA: TGTGCCAGCAGTCCTAAACAGGGGTTGGAGACCCAGTACTTC
size: NA
length: 14
V: TRBV27
D: TRBD1
J: TRBJ2-5

CDR3: CASSLGQGAGAGELFF
DNA: TGTGCCAGCAGCTTGGGACAGGGGGCGGGGGCCGGGGAGCTGTTTTTT
size: few
length: 16
V: TRBV7-2
D: TRBD1
J: TRBJ2-2

CDR3: CASRSGISTDTQYF
DNA: TGTGCCAGTAGGAGCGGGATAAGCACAGATACGCAGTATTTT
size: NA
length: 14
V: TRBV11-1
D: TRBD2
J: TRBJ2-3

CDR3: CATSGPGGHSYNEQFF
DNA: TGTGCCACCAGCGGCCCGGGGGGCCATTCCTACAATGAGCAGTTCTTC
size: once
length: 16
V: TRBV15
D: NA
J: TRBJ2-1

CDR3: CAWSLFGAGGYGYTF
DNA: TGTGCCTGGAGTTTGTTTGGGGCAGGGGGTTATGGCTACACCTTC
size: NA
length: 15
V: TRBV30
D: TRBD1
J: TRBJ1-2

CDR3: CASSPPGLADEQYF
DNA: TGTGCCAGCAGCCCGCCGGGGCTAGCAGACGAGCAGTACTTC
size: NA
length: 14
V: TRBV7-9
D: NA
J: TRBJ2-7

CDR3: CASSWAESNTQYF
DNA: TGTGCCAGCAGCTGGGCTGAATCAAATACGCAGTATTTT
size: NA
length: 13
V: TRBV7-2
D: NA
J: TRBJ2-3

CDR3: CASTRENQPQHF
DNA: TGTGCCAGCACCCGAGAAAATCAGCCCCAGCATTTT
size: NA
length: 12
V: TRBV27
D: NA
J: TRBJ1-5

CDR3: CASSRTGQDTQYF
DNA: TGCGCCAGCAGTCGGACTGGACAAGATACGCAGTATTTT
size: NA
length: 13
V: TRBV5-1
D: NA
J: TRBJ2-3

CDR3: CASSHTSGLGYEQFF
DNA: TGTGCCAGCAGCCATACTTCAGGGTTGGGCTATGAGCAGTTCTTC
size: NA
length: 15
V: TRBV7-2
D: NA
J: TRBJ2-1

CDR3: CASRDRAYNSPLHF
DNA: TGTGCCAGCCGGGACAGGGCCTATAATTCACCCCTCCACTTT
size: NA
length: 14
V: TRBV14
D: TRBD1
J: TRBJ1-6

CDR3: CASSSRQSRKETQYF
DNA: TGTGCCAGCAGCTCGCGACAGTCCCGGAAAGAGACCCAGTACTTC
size: NA
length: 15
V: TRBV11-2
D: NA
J: TRBJ2-5

CDR3: CASSPLAGNEQFF
DNA: TGTGCCAGCTCACCCTTAGCGGGGAATGAGCAGTTCTTC
size: NA
length: 13
V: TRBV18
D: TRBD2
J: TRBJ2-1

CDR3: CASSPGTSGRNGGFF
DNA: TGTGCCAGCAGTCCCGGGACTAGCGGGAGGAACGGGGGGTTCTTC
size: once
length: 15
V: TRBV28
D: TRBD2
J: TRBJ2-1

CDR3: CASSQRLAVTDEQFF
DNA: TGCGCCAGCAGCCAACGACTAGCGGTGACGGATGAGCAGTTCTTC
size: NA
length: 15
V: TRBV4-3
D: TRBD2
J: TRBJ2-1

CDR3: CASSVGGSYNEQFF
DNA: TGTGCCAGCAGCGTAGGAGGCTCCTACAATGAGCAGTTCTTC
size: NA
length: 14
V: TRBV9
D: NA
J: TRBJ2-1

CDR3: CASSLGGPPDTQYF
DNA: TGTGCCAGCAGCCTAGGCGGCCCGCCGGATACGCAGTATTTT
size: NA
length: 14
V: TRBV7-2
D: NA
J: TRBJ2-3

CDR3: CASSFQRSSYNEQFF
DNA: TGCGCCAGCAGCTTCCAGCGGAGCTCCTACAATGAGCAGTTCTTC
size: NA
length: 15
V: TRBV5-1
D: NA
J: TRBJ2-1